Listed below are T cell receptor beta chains from one sample, sequenced in a study of beta chain features in type 1 diabetes. Assay: immunoSEQ multiplex PCR; the TCRdb copy retains only in-frame clones and omits some. The profile covers over 20,000 clones, with 49% appearing a single time and 0.25% to 0.35% taken by the ten largest. The sequenced sample was stem cell memory CD4+ T cells from blood. Source of these receptors: a young man with type 1 diabetes. CDR3s include the opening cysteine and the closing phenylalanine or tryptophan. A D gene is named only where the DNA matches it firmly. Expanded clones are given a class, and other clones once, few, many or no size at all.

d_gene: TRBD1
abundance: -
j_gene: TRBJ1-4
v_gene: TRBV19
CDR3nt: TGTGCCAGTACCTCAGGGGGTGCAACTAATGAAAAACTGTTTTTT
CDR3aa: CASTSGGATNEKLFF

d_gene: TRBD1
abundance: -
j_gene: TRBJ2-3
v_gene: TRBV6-5
CDR3nt: TGTGCCAGCAGTTCCCCCGGGACAGGGTTTCGGGATACGCAGTATTTT
CDR3aa: CASSSPGTGFRDTQYF

d_gene: -
abundance: -
j_gene: TRBJ1-3
v_gene: TRBV6-5
CDR3nt: TGTGCCAGCAGTTCGGGTCACTCTGGAAACACCATATATTTT
CDR3aa: CASSSGHSGNTIYF

d_gene: TRBD1
abundance: -
j_gene: TRBJ2-7
v_gene: TRBV18
CDR3nt: TGTGCCAGCTCAACGCCGGGACAGGGGGCTCATGAGCAGTACTTC
CDR3aa: CASSTPGQGAHEQYF

d_gene: TRBD2
abundance: -
j_gene: TRBJ2-5
v_gene: TRBV4-1
CDR3nt: TGCGCCAGCAGCCAAGAACCATCTAGCGGGAGCGCGTCAAGAGAGACCCAGTACTTC
CDR3aa: CASSQEPSSGSASRETQYF

d_gene: -
abundance: -
j_gene: TRBJ1-5
v_gene: TRBV6-6
CDR3nt: TGTGCCAGCAGAAATCAACAGGGAGTCGGCAATCAGCCCCAGCATTTT
CDR3aa: CASRNQQGVGNQPQHF

d_gene: TRBD1
abundance: -
j_gene: TRBJ2-3
v_gene: TRBV11-2
CDR3nt: TGTGCCAGCAGCAAGACAGGGGGCATAGGCACAGATACGCAGTATTTT
CDR3aa: CASSKTGGIGTDTQYF

d_gene: -
abundance: few
j_gene: TRBJ1-1
v_gene: TRBV18
CDR3nt: TGTGCCAGCTCACCGGGACAATTGTCAGCTTTCTTT
CDR3aa: CASSPGQLSAFF

d_gene: TRBD1
abundance: -
j_gene: TRBJ2-1
v_gene: TRBV18
CDR3nt: TGTGCCAGCTCCCCTGGACAGGGCGGGGATGAGCAGTTCTTC
CDR3aa: CASSPGQGGDEQFF

d_gene: TRBD2
abundance: -
j_gene: TRBJ2-1
v_gene: TRBV9
CDR3nt: TGTGCCAGCAGCGTAGAATCGACTAGCGGGGGCTTTTACAATGAGCAGTTCTTC
CDR3aa: CASSVESTSGGFYNEQFF

d_gene: TRBD1
abundance: -
j_gene: TRBJ2-7
v_gene: TRBV5-1
CDR3nt: TGCGCCAGCAGCGAGACAGGGAGAGGCTCCTACGAGCAGTACTTC
CDR3aa: CASSETGRGSYEQYF

d_gene: -
abundance: -
j_gene: TRBJ1-1
v_gene: TRBV5-1
CDR3nt: TGCGCCAGCAGCTTGGACAGGGCGAACACTGAAGCTTTCTTT
CDR3aa: CASSLDRANTEAFF

d_gene: -
abundance: -
j_gene: TRBJ1-4
v_gene: TRBV16
CDR3nt: TGTGCCAGCAGCCTACAGGGAAATGAAAAACTGTTTTTT
CDR3aa: CASSLQGNEKLFF

d_gene: -
abundance: -
j_gene: TRBJ2-3
v_gene: TRBV2
CDR3nt: TGTGCCAGCACAAAGCGGAGCACAGATACGCAGTATTTT
CDR3aa: CASTKRSTDTQYF

d_gene: -
abundance: -
j_gene: TRBJ2-5
v_gene: TRBV6-5
CDR3nt: TGTGCCAGCCGAACAGAGAAACGAGAGACCCAGTACTTC
CDR3aa: CASRTEKRETQYF

d_gene: TRBD1
abundance: few
j_gene: TRBJ1-1
v_gene: TRBV5-1
CDR3nt: TGCGCCAGCAGCGAGTCCTTGGGACAGGGCGAGGCTTTCTTT
CDR3aa: CASSESLGQGEAFF

d_gene: TRBD2
abundance: -
j_gene: TRBJ2-2
v_gene: TRBV7-9
CDR3nt: TGTGCCAGCAGCTTAAGACTAGCGGTTAACACCGGGGAGCTGTTTTTT
CDR3aa: CASSLRLAVNTGELFF

d_gene: -
abundance: -
j_gene: TRBJ2-3
v_gene: TRBV12-5
CDR3nt: TGTGCTAGTGGTTTGGAACACGGGGGAACAGATACGCAGTATTTT
CDR3aa: CASGLEHGGTDTQYF

d_gene: -
abundance: -
j_gene: TRBJ1-2
v_gene: TRBV2
CDR3nt: TGTGCCAGCAGTGAAATTGGGGGGTTCTATGGCTACACCTTC
CDR3aa: CASSEIGGFYGYTF

d_gene: -
abundance: few
j_gene: TRBJ2-4
v_gene: TRBV5-1
CDR3nt: TGCGCCAGCAAGGGCAGGGGGGACATTCAGTACTTC
CDR3aa: CASKGRGDIQYF

d_gene: -
abundance: -
j_gene: TRBJ1-5
v_gene: TRBV18
CDR3nt: TGTGCCAGCTCACCGGGAGGGGACGGACAGCCCCAGCATTTT
CDR3aa: CASSPGGDGQPQHF

d_gene: TRBD2
abundance: few
j_gene: TRBJ2-3
v_gene: TRBV27
CDR3nt: TGTGCCAGCAGTTTCCTAGCGGGGGCCCCCACAGATACGCAGTATTTT
CDR3aa: CASSFLAGAPTDTQYF

d_gene: -
abundance: few
j_gene: TRBJ2-6
v_gene: TRBV7-6
CDR3nt: TGTGCCAGCAGCTTACCAGGTGCGGGACCCTCTGGGGCCAACGTCCTGACTTTC
CDR3aa: CASSLPGAGPSGANVLTF

d_gene: -
abundance: -
j_gene: TRBJ2-1
v_gene: TRBV20-1
CDR3nt: TGCAGTGCTAGTCTAAATGAGCAGTTCTTC
CDR3aa: CSASLNEQFF

d_gene: -
abundance: -
j_gene: TRBJ2-5
v_gene: TRBV5-1
CDR3nt: TGCGCCAGCGGCCGGGTAGGGGAGGCTGGAGAGACCCAGTACTTC
CDR3aa: CASGRVGEAGETQYF

d_gene: -
abundance: few
j_gene: TRBJ1-6
v_gene: TRBV30
CDR3nt: TGTGCCTGGAGGAGGAATTCACCCCTCCACTTT
CDR3aa: CAWRRNSPLHF

d_gene: -
abundance: -
j_gene: TRBJ1-4
v_gene: TRBV5-1
CDR3nt: TGCGCCAGCAGCTCACAGGGCACTAATGAAAAACTGTTTTTT
CDR3aa: CASSSQGTNEKLFF

d_gene: -
abundance: -
j_gene: TRBJ2-7
v_gene: TRBV5-1
CDR3nt: TGCGCCAGCAGCTTGGTCATCGGCAGGTATTCCTACGAGCAGTACTTC
CDR3aa: CASSLVIGRYSYEQYF

d_gene: -
abundance: few
j_gene: TRBJ1-6
v_gene: TRBV4-1
CDR3nt: TGCGCCAGCAGCTGGGGGCCAAATTCACCCCTCCACTTT
CDR3aa: CASSWGPNSPLHF

d_gene: -
abundance: -
j_gene: TRBJ2-7
v_gene: TRBV27
CDR3nt: TGTGCCAGCAGAACTCTTGGGGGGACCTACGAGCAGTACTTC
CDR3aa: CASRTLGGTYEQYF

d_gene: -
abundance: few
j_gene: TRBJ1-3
v_gene: TRBV19
CDR3nt: TGTGCCAGTAGTAGCGGGGACTTAGGTTCTGGAAACACCATATATTTT
CDR3aa: CASSSGDLGSGNTIYF

d_gene: -
abundance: -
j_gene: TRBJ2-7
v_gene: TRBV5-4
CDR3nt: TGTGCCAGCAGCTTGGCCGGGGGCAGGGGGAGGTTCGAGCAGTACTTC
CDR3aa: CASSLAGGRGRFEQYF

d_gene: TRBD2
abundance: few
j_gene: TRBJ2-6
v_gene: TRBV7-2
CDR3nt: TGTGCCAGCAGCACCCGAGCGGGAGGAGGGGCCAACGTCCTGACTTTC
CDR3aa: CASSTRAGGGANVLTF

d_gene: TRBD1
abundance: -
j_gene: TRBJ1-3
v_gene: TRBV11-3
CDR3nt: TGTGCCAGCAGCCCCGGGACAGGGTCGGACACCATATATTTT
CDR3aa: CASSPGTGSDTIYF

d_gene: -
abundance: -
j_gene: TRBJ1-3
v_gene: TRBV11-3
CDR3nt: TGTGCCAGCAGCCTCGACAGGAATGGAAACACCATATATTTT
CDR3aa: CASSLDRNGNTIYF

d_gene: -
abundance: few
j_gene: TRBJ1-4
v_gene: TRBV25-1
CDR3nt: TGTGCCAGCAGTCCAGCGGGGGTCAGTAATGAAAAACTGTTTTTT
CDR3aa: CASSPAGVSNEKLFF

d_gene: -
abundance: -
j_gene: TRBJ1-5
v_gene: TRBV4-2
CDR3nt: TGTGCCAGCAGCCAACTTCCCGGAGACAGCAATCAGCCCCAGCATTTT
CDR3aa: CASSQLPGDSNQPQHF

d_gene: -
abundance: few
j_gene: TRBJ2-3
v_gene: TRBV6-1
CDR3nt: TGTGCCAGCAGTTCATTAGCGGCCTACACAGATACGCAGTATTTT
CDR3aa: CASSSLAAYTDTQYF

d_gene: -
abundance: -
j_gene: TRBJ1-1
v_gene: TRBV28
CDR3nt: TGTGCCAGCAGCTCCCGCGGGCGCACTGAAGCTTTCTTT
CDR3aa: CASSSRGRTEAFF

d_gene: -
abundance: -
j_gene: TRBJ2-7
v_gene: TRBV7-6
CDR3nt: TGTGCCAGCAGCTCGACTAGTAGCAGGAACGAGCAGTACTTC
CDR3aa: CASSSTSSRNEQYF

d_gene: TRBD1
abundance: few
j_gene: TRBJ2-3
v_gene: TRBV29-1
CDR3nt: TGCAGCGTTGAACCAGGGGGTGCAGATACGCAGTATTTT
CDR3aa: CSVEPGGADTQYF